The text below deals with one TCR beta chain. Some clones are missing from TCRdb's copy, which holds only in-frame ones; the method was immunoSEQ multiplex PCR. The table lists some 300,000 clones, 90% of them singletons. The sample originates from a study of blood T cell repertoires in COVID-19. Across the whole study: Samples of COVID-19 (acute and convalescent) were obtained from the United States, Italy and Spain. T cells, B-cell-depleted T cells, or PBMCs supplied cDNA or gDNA.

The age range of participants was 18 to 89 years, with residence in about two dozen US areas. Each participant's cohort was designated according to participant-reported clinical history. The TCR was taken from a woman in her late teens or twenties with acute COVID-19. The sequenced material came from PBMCs or T cells enriched from blood (not recorded which).

In DNA, the CDR3 is TGTGCCAGCTCACCAGGGACAGGGGACTACACTGAAGCTTTCTTT. Its protein is CASSPGTGDYTEAFF. This chain links TRBV18 with TRBJ1-1; TRBD1 agrees at 10 bases. The germline V gene encodes CDR1 KGHSH and CDR2 LQKENI. The V and J ends lost 2 bases and 3 bases, in that order; junction bases with no gene match: 3. The CDR3 has 15 residues.